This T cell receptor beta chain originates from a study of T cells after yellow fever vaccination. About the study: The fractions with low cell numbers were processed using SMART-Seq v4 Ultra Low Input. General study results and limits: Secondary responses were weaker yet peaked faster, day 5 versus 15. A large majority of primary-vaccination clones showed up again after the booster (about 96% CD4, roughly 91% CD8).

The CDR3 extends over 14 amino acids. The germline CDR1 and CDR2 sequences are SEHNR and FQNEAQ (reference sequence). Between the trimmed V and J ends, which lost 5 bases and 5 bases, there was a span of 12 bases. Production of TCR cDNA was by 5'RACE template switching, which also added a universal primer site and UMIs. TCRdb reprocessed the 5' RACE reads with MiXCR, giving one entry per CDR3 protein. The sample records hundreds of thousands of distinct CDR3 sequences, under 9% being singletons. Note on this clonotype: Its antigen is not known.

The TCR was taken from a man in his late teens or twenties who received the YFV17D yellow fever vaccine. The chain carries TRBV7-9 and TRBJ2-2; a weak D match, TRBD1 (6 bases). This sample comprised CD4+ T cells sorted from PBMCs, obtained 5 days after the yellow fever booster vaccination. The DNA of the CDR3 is TGTGCCAGCAGCCAGGACAGCCGGACCGGGGAGCTGTTTTTT. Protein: CASSQDSRTGELFF.